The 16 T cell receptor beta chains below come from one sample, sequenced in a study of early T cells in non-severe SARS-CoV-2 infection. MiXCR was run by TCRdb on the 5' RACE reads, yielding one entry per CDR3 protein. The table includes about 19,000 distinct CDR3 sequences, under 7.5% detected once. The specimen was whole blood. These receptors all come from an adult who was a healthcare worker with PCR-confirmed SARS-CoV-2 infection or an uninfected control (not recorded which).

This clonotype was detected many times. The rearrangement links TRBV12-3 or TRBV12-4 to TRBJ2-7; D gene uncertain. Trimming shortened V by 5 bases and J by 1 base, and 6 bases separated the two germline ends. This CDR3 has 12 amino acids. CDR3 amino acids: CASSTLSYEQYF. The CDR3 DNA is TGTGCCAGCAGTACACTATCCTACGAGCAGTACTTC.

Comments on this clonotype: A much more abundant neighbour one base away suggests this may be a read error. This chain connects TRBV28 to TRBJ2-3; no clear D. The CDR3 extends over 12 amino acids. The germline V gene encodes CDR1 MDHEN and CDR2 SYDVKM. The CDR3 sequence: CASSFITDTRYF. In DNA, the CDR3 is TGTGCCAGCAGTTTCATCACAGATACGCGGTATTTT.

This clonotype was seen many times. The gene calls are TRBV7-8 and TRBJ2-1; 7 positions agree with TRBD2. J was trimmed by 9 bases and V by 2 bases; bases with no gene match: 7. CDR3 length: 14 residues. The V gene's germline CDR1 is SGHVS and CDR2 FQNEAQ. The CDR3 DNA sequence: TGTGCCAGCAGCTTACTTTCGCGGGAGTTTGAGCAGTTCTTC. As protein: CASSLLSREFEQFF.

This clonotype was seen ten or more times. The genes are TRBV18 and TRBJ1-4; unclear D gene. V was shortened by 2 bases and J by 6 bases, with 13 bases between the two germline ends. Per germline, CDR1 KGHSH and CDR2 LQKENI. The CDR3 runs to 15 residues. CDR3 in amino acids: CASSPRRAFDEKLFF. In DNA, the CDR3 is TGTGCCAGCTCACCAAGGAGGGCCTTTGATGAAAAACTGTTTTTT.

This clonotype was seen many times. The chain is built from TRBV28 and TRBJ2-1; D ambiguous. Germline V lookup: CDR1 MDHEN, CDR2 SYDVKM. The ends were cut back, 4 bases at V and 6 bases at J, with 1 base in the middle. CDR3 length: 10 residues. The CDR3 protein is CASSSNEQFF. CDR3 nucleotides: TGTGCCAGCAGTTCCAATGAGCAGTTCTTC. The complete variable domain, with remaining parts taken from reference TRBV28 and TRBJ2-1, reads DVKVTQSSRYLVKRTGEKVFLECVQDMDHENMFWYRQDPGLGLRLIYFSYDVKMKEKGDIPEGYSVSREKKERFSLILESASTNQTSMYLCASSSNEQFFGPGTRLTVL.

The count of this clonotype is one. The CDR3 nucleotides are TGTGCCAGCAGCATACTCGGCGGGCTGAGTATTGAAGCTTTCTTT. As protein: CASSILGGLSIEAFF. The gene calls are TRBV21-1 and TRBJ1-1. TRBV21-1 has pseudogene status. The CDR3 contains 15 residues.

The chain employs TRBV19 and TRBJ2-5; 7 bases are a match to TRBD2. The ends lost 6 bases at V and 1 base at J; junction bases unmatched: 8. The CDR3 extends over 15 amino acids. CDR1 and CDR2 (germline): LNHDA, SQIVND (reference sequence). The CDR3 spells CASSPSGFFQETQYF. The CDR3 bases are TGTGCCAGTAGCCCTAGCGGATTCTTCCAAGAGACCCAGTACTTC.

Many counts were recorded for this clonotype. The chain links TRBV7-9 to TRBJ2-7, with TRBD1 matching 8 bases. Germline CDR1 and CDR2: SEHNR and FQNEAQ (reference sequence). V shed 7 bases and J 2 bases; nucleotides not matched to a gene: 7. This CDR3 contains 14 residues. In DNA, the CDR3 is TGTGCCAGCACCTCGGCAGGGGGCGCCTACGAGCAGTACTTC. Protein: CASTSAGGAYEQYF.

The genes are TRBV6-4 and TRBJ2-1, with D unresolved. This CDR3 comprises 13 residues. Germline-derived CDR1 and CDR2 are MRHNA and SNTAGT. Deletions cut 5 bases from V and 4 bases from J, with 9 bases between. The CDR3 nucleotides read TGTGCCAGCAGTCCACACGAATACAATGAGCAGTTCTTC. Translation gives CASSPHEYNEQFF.

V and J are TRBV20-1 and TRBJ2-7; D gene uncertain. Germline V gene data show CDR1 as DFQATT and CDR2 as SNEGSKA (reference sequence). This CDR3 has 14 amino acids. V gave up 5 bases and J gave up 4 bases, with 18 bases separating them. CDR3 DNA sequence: TGCAGTGCTCCAAGCCCCCTGAACTTTTACGAGCAGTACTTC. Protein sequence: CSAPSPLNFYEQYF.

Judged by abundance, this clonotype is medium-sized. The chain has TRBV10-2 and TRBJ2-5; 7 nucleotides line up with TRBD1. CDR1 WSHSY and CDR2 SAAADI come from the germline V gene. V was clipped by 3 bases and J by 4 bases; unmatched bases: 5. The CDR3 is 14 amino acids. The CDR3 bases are TGCGCCAGCAGTGAAGAGACAGGGATAGAGACCCAGTACTTC. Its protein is CASSEETGIETQYF.

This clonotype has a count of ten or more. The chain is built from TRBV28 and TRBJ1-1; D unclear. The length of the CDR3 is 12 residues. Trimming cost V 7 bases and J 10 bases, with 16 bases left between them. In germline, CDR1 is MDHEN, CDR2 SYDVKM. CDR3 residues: CASNLQPGVAFF. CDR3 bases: TGTGCCAGCAATCTGCAGCCTGGCGTAGCTTTCTTT.

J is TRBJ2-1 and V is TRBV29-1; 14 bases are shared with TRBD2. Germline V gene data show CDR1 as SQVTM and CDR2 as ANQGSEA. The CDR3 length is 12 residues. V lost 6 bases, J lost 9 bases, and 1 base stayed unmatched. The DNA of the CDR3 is TGCAGCGTGGGACTAGCGGGAGTTGAGCAGTTCTTC. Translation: CSVGLAGVEQFF.

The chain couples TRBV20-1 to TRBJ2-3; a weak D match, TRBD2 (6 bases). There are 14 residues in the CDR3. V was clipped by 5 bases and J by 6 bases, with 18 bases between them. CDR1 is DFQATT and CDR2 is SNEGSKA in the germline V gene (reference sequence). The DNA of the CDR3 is TGCAGTGCTGGCATGGGACTGTTCGAGGATACGCAGTATTTT. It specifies CSAGMGLFEDTQYF.

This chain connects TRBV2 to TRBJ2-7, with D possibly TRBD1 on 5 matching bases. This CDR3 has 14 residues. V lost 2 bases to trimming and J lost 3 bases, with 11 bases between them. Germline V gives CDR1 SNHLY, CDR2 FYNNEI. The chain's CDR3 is CASSESRQLYEQYF. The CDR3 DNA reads TGTGCCAGCAGTGAAAGCCGACAGCTCTACGAGCAGTACTTC.

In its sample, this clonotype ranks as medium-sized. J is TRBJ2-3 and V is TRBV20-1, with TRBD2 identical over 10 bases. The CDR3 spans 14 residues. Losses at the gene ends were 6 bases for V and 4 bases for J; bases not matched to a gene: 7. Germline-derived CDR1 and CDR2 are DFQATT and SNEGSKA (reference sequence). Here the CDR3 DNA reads TGCAGTGCCCCGAGGAGCGGGAGGGCAGATACGCAGTATTTT. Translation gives CSAPRSGRADTQYF.